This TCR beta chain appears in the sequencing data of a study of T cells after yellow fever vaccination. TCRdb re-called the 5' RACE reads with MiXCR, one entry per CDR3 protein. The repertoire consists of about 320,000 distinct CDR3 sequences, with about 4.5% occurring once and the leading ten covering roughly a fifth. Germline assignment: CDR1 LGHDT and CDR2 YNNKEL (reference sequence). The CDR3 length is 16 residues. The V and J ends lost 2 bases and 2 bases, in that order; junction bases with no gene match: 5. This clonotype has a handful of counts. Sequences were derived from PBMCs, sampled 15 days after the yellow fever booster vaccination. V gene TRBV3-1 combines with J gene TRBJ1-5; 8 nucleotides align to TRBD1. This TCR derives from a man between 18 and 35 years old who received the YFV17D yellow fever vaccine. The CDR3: CASSQTRGQGNQPQHF. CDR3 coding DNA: TGTGCCAGCAGCCAAACACGGGGACAGGGCAATCAGCCCCAGCATTTT.